The 32 T cell receptor beta chains given below trace back to one sample, sequenced in a study of blood T cell repertoires in COVID-19. TCRdb's table, derived via immunoSEQ multiplex PCR, lists solely in-frame clones and lacks some. Of over 150,000 clones detected, around nine tenths appear once; the ten largest clones hold 0.58%. Source material: peripheral blood. All receptors come from a man aged 55 to 70 with COVID-19, enrolled during active disease.

This clone was picked up a small number of times. The chain joins TRBV24-1 to TRBJ1-2; weak D call: TRBD1 (6 bases). The CDR3 is 12 amino acids. Trimming shortened V by 7 bases and J by 7 bases, and 12 bases separated the two germline ends. Germline V gene data show CDR1 as KGHDR and CDR2 as SFDVKD. The CDR3 is CATRDSYSGYTF. Here the CDR3 DNA reads TGTGCCACCAGGGACAGCTACTCTGGCTACACCTTC.

This sequence joins TRBV3-1 (or the pseudogene TRBV3-2) and TRBJ1-2; 7 nucleotides agree with TRBD1. The CDR3 totals 17 residues. CDR1 and CDR2 from the germline V gene are LGHDT and YNNKEL (reference sequence). Losses at the gene ends were 3 bases for V and 4 bases for J; bases not matched to a gene: 14. The CDR3 sequence is CASSQPGLRTGVYGYTF. CDR3 coding DNA: TGTGCCAGCAGCCAGCCGGGGCTTAGGACAGGCGTCTATGGCTACACCTTC.

The chain is built from TRBV24-1 and TRBJ2-1, with TRBD2 matching over 14 bases. Trimming removed 4 bases from V and 4 bases from J; junction bases left unmatched: 5. This CDR3 contains 17 residues. Germline lookup yields CDR1 KGHDR and CDR2 SFDVKD. CDR3 residues: CATSDPGLAGDYNEQFF. CDR3 nucleotide sequence: TGTGCCACCAGTGACCCGGGACTAGCGGGGGATTACAATGAGCAGTTCTTC.

V is TRBV14 and J is TRBJ2-7, with D possibly matching TRBD1 (5 bases). The germline gives CDR1 SGHDN, CDR2 FVKESK. Between the trimmed V and J ends, which lost 3 bases and 11 bases, there was a span of 11 bases. This CDR3 has 11 residues. For the CDR3, the DNA is TGTGCCAGCAGCCAGGGGCCCCGGGAGTACTTC. Its protein product is CASSQGPREYF.

This clone came up once. The chain has TRBV11-2 and TRBJ1-6, with no clear D. Between the trimmed V and J ends, which lost 0 bases and 5 bases, there was a span of 17 bases. From germline, CDR1 is SGHAT and CDR2 FQNNGV. The CDR3 is made up of 18 amino acids. CDR3 sequence (DNA): TGTGCCAGCAGCTTAGATCTTACTTTTGGTGAGGATAATTCACCCCTCCACTTT. The encoded protein is CASSLDLTFGEDNSPLHF.

J is TRBJ1-5 and V is TRBV3-1 (or the pseudogene TRBV3-2), with 7 bases lining up with TRBD1. V lost 6 bases to trimming and J lost 6 bases; unmatched junction nucleotides: 11. Germline CDR1 is LGHDT and CDR2 is YNNKEL (reference sequence). CDR3 length: 15 amino acids. CDR3 sequence (DNA): TGTGCCAGCAGGAATAGCCGACAGGGCGGTCAGCCCCAGCATTTT. Translating it yields CASRNSRQGGQPQHF.

The V call is TRBV18, the J call TRBJ1-4; 7 bases line up with TRBD1. CDR3 length: 18 amino acids. CDR1 and CDR2 (germline): KGHSH, LQKENI. Losses at the gene ends were 1 base for V and 1 base for J; bases not matched to a gene: 9. CDR3 sequence reads: CASSPQKGGAGTNEKLFF. The CDR3 region has the DNA TGTGCCAGCTCACCACAGAAAGGGGGCGCGGGAACTAATGAAAAACTGTTTTTT. Using reference TRBV18 and TRBJ1-4 for the parts outside the CDR3, the full variable domain is NAGVMQNPRHLVRRRGQEARLRCSPMKGHSHVYWYRQLPEEGLKFMVYLQKENIIDESGMPKERFSAEFPKEGPSILRIQQVVRGDSAAYFCASSPQKGGAGTNEKLFFGSGTQLSVL.

The V call is TRBV11-2, the J call TRBJ2-5, with 10 bases matching TRBD2. V lost 5 bases to trimming and J lost 5 bases; unmatched junction nucleotides: 20. Per the germline V gene, CDR1 is SGHAT and CDR2 is FQNNGV. The CDR3 has 19 residues. CDR3 region: CASSLSTSGMSGGGETQYF. The CDR3 region has the DNA TGTGCCAGCAGCCTGAGCACTAGCGGGATGAGCGGCGGAGGGGAGACCCAGTACTTC.

The chain has TRBV15 and TRBJ2-2; weak D call: TRBD2 (5 bases). Trimming cost V 1 base and J 5 bases, with 5 bases left between them. The CDR3 spans 13 residues. Germline values: CDR1 LNHNV, CDR2 YYDKDF (reference sequence). This CDR3 reads CATSRGRTGELFF. DNA for the CDR3: TGTGCCACCAGCAGAGGGAGGACCGGGGAGCTGTTTTTT. The full variable domain, in which reference TRBV15 and TRBJ2-2 provide the parts outside the CDR3, is DAMVIQNPRYQVTQFGKPVTLSCSQTLNHNVMYWYQQKSSQAPKLLFHYYDKDFNNEADTPDNFQSRRPNTSFCFLDIRSPGLGDTAMYLCATSRGRTGELFFGEGSRLTVL.

The V and J genes are TRBV9 and TRBJ2-5; TRBD2 matches at 7 bases. This CDR3 contains 15 residues. Germline loops: CDR1 SGDLS, CDR2 YYNGEE. With V trimmed by 0 bases and J by 6 bases, 8 bases remained unmatched. CDR3 loop: CASSVGGSARKTQYF. In nucleotides, the CDR3 is TGTGCCAGCAGCGTAGGCGGGAGTGCAAGGAAGACCCAGTACTTC.

This sequence joins TRBV7-9 and TRBJ2-7, with D possibly being TRBD2 (6 bases). The V gene's germline CDR1 is SEHNR and CDR2 FQNEAQ (reference sequence). Trimming removed 5 bases from V and 2 bases from J, with 13 bases in between. The CDR3 spans 14 residues. The chain's CDR3 is CASSLPSGAYEQYF. The DNA for the CDR3 is TGTGCCAGCAGCCTCCCCTCGGGGGCCTACGAGCAGTACTTC.

The chain links TRBV11-2 to TRBJ1-1; 8 bases agree with TRBD1. The trim removed 5 bases at V and 0 bases at J, leaving 2 bases unmatched. The CDR3 extends over 14 amino acids. CDR1 SGHAT and CDR2 FQNNGV come from the germline V gene. CDR3 sequence (DNA): TGTGCCAGCAGCCAGGACAGGGTGAACACTGAAGCTTTCTTT. This sequence encodes CASSQDRVNTEAFF. Filled out from reference TRBV11-2 and TRBJ1-1, the complete variable domain reads EAGVAQSPRYKIIEKRQSVAFWCNPISGHATLYWYQQILGQGPKLLIQFQNNGVVDDSQLPKDRFSAERLKGVDSTLKIQPAKLEDSAVYLCASSQDRVNTEAFFGQGTRLTVV.

This chain joins TRBV14 and TRBJ1-3; tentative D call: TRBD1 (5 bases). The ends were cut back, 4 bases at V and 4 bases at J, with 11 bases in the middle. This CDR3 has 14 residues. Germline V gives CDR1 SGHDN, CDR2 FVKESK. CDR3: CASSRVGLGNTIYF. For the CDR3, the DNA is TGTGCCAGCAGCCGGGTGGGACTCGGAAACACCATATATTTT.

V and J are TRBV18 and TRBJ1-1; D is possibly TRBD1 (6 bases). CDR3 length: 15 amino acids. Per germline, CDR1 KGHSH and CDR2 LQKENI. V lost 3 bases and J lost 3, with 14 bases in between. The CDR3 nucleotides read TGTGCCAGCTCACCTCGCCAGGGGTTTGACACTGAAGCTTTCTTT. Protein: CASSPRQGFDTEAFF.

V and J are TRBV29-1 and TRBJ1-2, with D possibly being TRBD1 (5 bases). Germline V gene sequence: CDR1 SQVTM, CDR2 ANQGSEA. This CDR3 spans 12 amino acids. V was clipped by 4 bases and J by 7 bases, with 13 bases between them. CDR3 residues: CSVGSGIGGYTF. In DNA, the CDR3 is TGCAGCGTTGGGTCAGGGATTGGTGGCTACACCTTC.

A note on this clone: The sample holds other DNA sequences that translate to the same CDR3. V gene TRBV6-5 combines with J gene TRBJ1-6; 8 bases map to TRBD1. The ends lost 0 bases at V and 7 bases at J; junction bases unmatched: 2. Germline V lookup: CDR1 MNHEY, CDR2 SVGAGI. The CDR3 runs 15 residues. Written as DNA, the CDR3 is TGTGCCAGCAGTTACTCGGGGACAGGCAATTCACCCCTCCACTTT. It yields the protein CASSYSGTGNSPLHF.

The V and J genes are TRBV10-3 and TRBJ2-3; 9 positions match TRBD1. The CDR3 is 14 residues long. Unmatched junction bases numbered 8, after V lost 11 bases and J lost 2 bases. Germline V lookup: CDR1 ENHRY, CDR2 SYGVKD. The CDR3, as DNA: TGTGCCTCCGGACGGACAGGGGACACAGATACGCAGTATTTT. Amino acids: CASGRTGDTDTQYF.

CDR3 DNA sequence: TGTGCCATCAGTGAGGCCCAGGGTTTAGGCGTCCTGACTTTC. Protein: CAISEAQGLGVLTF. V is TRBV10-3 and J is TRBJ2-6, with D possibly matching TRBD1 (5 bases). Germline values: CDR1 ENHRY, CDR2 SYGVKD. V lost 2 bases and J lost 12, with 14 bases in between. The CDR3 sequence is 14 residues long.

The chain employs TRBV27 and TRBJ1-1; 10 bases fit TRBD1. After removal of 5 bases from V and 4 bases from J, the junction contained 7 bases not matched to a gene. Germline lookup yields CDR1 MNHEY and CDR2 SMNVEV (reference sequence). The CDR3 contains 15 residues. The CDR3 here is CASSGGQGRPTEAFF. The CDR3 DNA sequence: TGTGCCAGCAGTGGGGGACAGGGGAGGCCCACTGAAGCTTTCTTT.

This chain links TRBV3-1 (or the pseudogene TRBV3-2) with TRBJ1-1; 7 bases line up with TRBD1. Losses at the gene ends were 3 bases for V and 0 bases for J; bases not matched to a gene: 13. Per germline, CDR1 LGHDT and CDR2 YNNKEL (reference sequence). This CDR3 has 18 residues. The DNA for the CDR3 is TGTGCCAGCAGCCAGGATGACAGGGTCTCATCTCTGAACACTGAAGCTTTCTTT. Translation: CASSQDDRVSSLNTEAFF.

V gene TRBV27 combines with J gene TRBJ1-1, with D unclear. Looked up from germline, CDR1 is MNHEY and CDR2 is SMNVEV (reference sequence). Between the trimmed V and J ends, which lost 0 bases and 6 bases, there was a span of 11 bases. The CDR3 contains 14 residues. The CDR3 region is CASSLSRGMPEAFF. CDR3 bases: TGTGCCAGCAGTTTATCGAGAGGGATGCCTGAAGCTTTCTTT.

The J gene is TRBJ1-5, the V gene TRBV19; 11 bases fit TRBD1. The junction had 2 bases not matched to a gene; V was cut back by 8 bases and J by 5 bases. Germline values: CDR1 LNHDA, CDR2 SQIVND (reference sequence). The CDR3 runs to 13 residues. In DNA form, the CDR3 reads TGTGCCAGTTGGGACAGGGGGTATCAGCCCCAGCATTTT. Its protein is CASWDRGYQPQHF.

The CDR3 protein is CASSYPEVNTEAFF. The CDR3 DNA reads as TGTGCCAGCAGTTACCCAGAGGTTAACACTGAAGCTTTCTTT. V usage is TRBV6-2 or TRBV6-3 and J usage is TRBJ1-1; D is ambiguous. Trimming cost V 2 bases and J 2 bases, with 9 bases left between them. The length of the CDR3 is 14 residues. Germline V gene lookup returns CDR1 MNHEY and CDR2 SVGEGT.

The CDR3 reads CASSLGGGAYNEQFF. The DNA of the CDR3 is TGTGCCAGCAGCTTAGGGGGGGGCGCGTACAATGAGCAGTTCTTC. The rearrangement links TRBV11-1 to TRBJ2-1, with a possible D match to TRBD2 (7 bases). The CDR3 loop spans 15 amino acids. Germline CDR1 SGHAT, CDR2 FQDESV (reference sequence). The germline V and J ends were trimmed by 1 base and 4 bases, with 11 bases remaining between them.

The rearrangement joins TRBV10-3 to TRBJ1-1; D is unclear. Germline V gene lookup returns CDR1 ENHRY and CDR2 SYGVKD. The CDR3 has 15 residues. Trimming took off 3 bases at V and 1 base at J, with 12 bases between the two ends. The chain's CDR3 is CAISDSGSANTEAFF. The CDR3 nucleotides are TGTGCCATCAGTGATTCGGGGTCAGCGAACACTGAAGCTTTCTTT.

This chain joins TRBV7-2 and TRBJ2-5; 7 bases line up with TRBD1. CDR1 is SGHTA, CDR2 FQGNSA, per germline. This CDR3 spans 13 amino acids. V shed 5 bases and J 4 bases; nucleotides not matched to a gene: 4. The CDR3 DNA reads TGTGCCAGCAGCACATACAGGGGAGAGACCCAGTACTTC. Amino acid sequence: CASSTYRGETQYF.

The gene calls are TRBV10-3 and TRBJ2-1; perhaps TRBD1 as D (6 bases). V was clipped by 4 bases and J by 9 bases, with 13 bases between them. The CDR3 runs 13 residues. CDR1 is ENHRY, CDR2 SYGVKD, per germline. Here the CDR3 reads CAISGQVVTEQFF. The CDR3 DNA reads TGTGCCATCAGTGGACAGGTCGTCACTGAGCAGTTCTTC.

This chain links TRBV6-5 with TRBJ1-4; D not certain. Trimming shortened V by 2 bases and J by 8 bases, and 9 bases separated the two germline ends. The V gene's germline CDR1 is MNHEY and CDR2 SVGAGI. The CDR3 is made up of 13 amino acids. CDR3 in amino acids: CASSYTEKEKLFF. CDR3 nucleotides: TGTGCCAGCAGTTACACGGAGAAGGAAAAACTGTTTTTT.

The chain employs TRBV11-3 and TRBJ2-5; the match to TRBD2 covers 9 bases. CDR3 length: 15 residues. CDR1 is SGHNT, CDR2 YENEEA, per germline. The trim removed 4 bases at V and 5 bases at J, leaving 8 bases unmatched. The CDR3 is CASSSIAGVGETQYF. In nucleotides, the CDR3 is TGTGCCAGCAGCTCGATAGCGGGAGTGGGGGAGACCCAGTACTTC.

This chain uses TRBV28 with TRBJ1-1; TRBD1 agrees at 8 bases. The CDR3 extends over 15 amino acids. Per germline, CDR1 MDHEN and CDR2 SYDVKM. The ends lost 5 bases at V and 2 bases at J; junction bases unmatched: 7. This CDR3 reads CASSPQGARNTEAFF. The CDR3 region has the DNA TGTGCCAGCAGTCCCCAGGGGGCGCGAAACACTGAAGCTTTCTTT.

The chain uses TRBV4-2 and TRBJ2-1; 10 nucleotides match TRBD2. Germline loops: CDR1 LGHNA, CDR2 YNFKEQ. Trimming at V came to 3 bases and at J to 8 bases, leaving 10 bases not matched to a gene. The CDR3 loop spans 16 amino acids. The CDR3 reads CASSHIAGGVADEQFF. The CDR3 DNA sequence: TGTGCCAGCAGCCACATAGCGGGAGGAGTGGCCGATGAGCAGTTCTTC.

Written as DNA, the CDR3 is TGTGCCAGCAGTGATAGGGCAGACACAGGAGGCTACACCTTC. It codes for CASSDRADTGGYTF. The gene calls are TRBV2 and TRBJ1-2; weak D call: TRBD1 (5 bases). This CDR3 has 14 amino acids. Deletions cut 3 bases from V and 8 bases from J, with 16 bases between. Germline V gene data show CDR1 as SNHLY and CDR2 as FYNNEI.